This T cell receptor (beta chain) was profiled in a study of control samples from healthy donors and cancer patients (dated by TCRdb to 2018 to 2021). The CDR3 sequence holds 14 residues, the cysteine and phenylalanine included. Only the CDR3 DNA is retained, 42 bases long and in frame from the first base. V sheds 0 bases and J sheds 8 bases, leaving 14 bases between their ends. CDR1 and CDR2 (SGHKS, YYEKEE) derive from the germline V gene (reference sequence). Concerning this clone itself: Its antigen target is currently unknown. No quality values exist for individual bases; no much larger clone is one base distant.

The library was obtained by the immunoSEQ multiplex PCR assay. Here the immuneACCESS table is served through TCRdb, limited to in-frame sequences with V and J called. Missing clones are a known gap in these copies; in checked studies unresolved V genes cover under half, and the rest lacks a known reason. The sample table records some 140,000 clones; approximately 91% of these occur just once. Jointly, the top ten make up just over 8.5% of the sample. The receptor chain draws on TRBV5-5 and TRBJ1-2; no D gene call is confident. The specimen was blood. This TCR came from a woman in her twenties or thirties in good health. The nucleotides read TGTGCCAGCAGCTTGGTTGGTACCAGTGAGGGCTACACCTTC. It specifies CASSLVGTSEGYTF.